What follows are 8 T cell receptor beta chains derived from one specimen sequenced in a study of beta chain features in type 1 diabetes. All of the isolated RNA was reverse transcribed, so expressed TCRB transcripts were sequenced. Profiling relied on immunoSEQ multiplex PCR, and the TCRdb table lists in-frame clones only, not all of them. The table has around 44,000 clones, around 50% seen once. The source material was Tregs from blood. These receptors were collected from a woman between 18 and 29 years old in good health.

This clone was seen a few times. The chain links TRBV6-6 to TRBJ2-7, with D perhaps TRBD2 (6 bases). This CDR3 region has 14 residues. Germline values: CDR1 MNHNY, CDR2 SVGAGI (reference sequence). V lost 7 bases and J 2 bases, leaving 15 bases between the germline ends. The chain's CDR3 is CASNDLATAYEQYF. CDR3 sequence (DNA): TGTGCCAGCAACGACCTAGCGACGGCCTACGAGCAGTACTTC.

The rearrangement uses TRBV6-1 and TRBJ2-3; 8 positions agree with TRBD1. The CDR3 sequence is 14 residues long. Germline V gene sequence: CDR1 MNHNS, CDR2 SASEGT. Unmatched junction bases numbered 5, after V lost 5 bases and J lost 4 bases. The CDR3 DNA is TGTGCCAGCAGTAGACAGGGGTTCGCAGATACGCAGTATTTT. Encoded protein: CASSRQGFADTQYF.

This clone was recorded a few times. The chain uses TRBV28 and TRBJ2-1; maybe TRBD2 (5 bases). The CDR3 extends over 15 amino acids. The V gene lost 7 bases and the J gene lost 3 bases, with 16 bases spanning the gap. Germline CDR1 and CDR2: MDHEN and SYDVKM. CDR3 in DNA: TGTGCCAGCATGGTAGCGAGTGCCTACTACAATGAGCAGTTCTTC. Its protein product is CASMVASAYYNEQFF.

The rearrangement links TRBV5-1 to TRBJ2-7; TRBD1 matches at 9 bases. With 2 bases clipped from V and 6 bases from J, the junction kept 9 bases outside the gene matches. Germline V gene lookup returns CDR1 SGHRS and CDR2 YFSETQ. The CDR3 runs to 15 residues. The CDR3 coding sequence is TGCGCCAGCAGCTTCACTCGGGACAGGGTAGGCGAGCAGTACTTC. Translation gives CASSFTRDRVGEQYF.

This clone was detected a few times. The V call is TRBV7-8, the J call TRBJ1-1; 9 bases are shared with TRBD1. The ends lost 5 bases at V and 1 base at J; junction bases unmatched: 20. The CDR3 spans 20 residues. From germline, CDR1 is SGHVS and CDR2 FQNEAQ. CDR3 residues: CASSPGEGTGWGTGNTEAFF. DNA for the CDR3: TGTGCCAGCAGCCCGGGGGAGGGGACAGGGTGGGGTACGGGGAACACTGAAGCTTTCTTT. Full variable domain (rest looked up from reference TRBV7-8 and TRBJ1-1): GAGVSQSPRYKVAKRGQDVALRCDPISGHVSLFWYQQALGQGPEFLTYFQNEAQLDKSGLPSDRFFAERPEGSVSTLKIQRTQQEDSAVYLCASSPGEGTGWGTGNTEAFFGQGTRLTVV.

V and J are TRBV7-9 and TRBJ2-4; TRBD1 matches 7 bases. V lost 4 bases to trimming and J lost 5 bases; unmatched junction nucleotides: 8. Germline CDR1 and CDR2: SEHNR and FQNEAQ (reference sequence). The CDR3 consists of 15 residues. The CDR3 loop is CASSYTDRAQNIQYF. The CDR3 DNA reads as TGTGCCAGCAGCTATACCGACAGGGCGCAAAACATTCAGTACTTC.

The sample holds a few counts of this clone. The chain is built from TRBV28 and TRBJ2-7; TRBD1 matches at 7 bases. The V gene's germline CDR1 is MDHEN and CDR2 SYDVKM. V dropped 6 bases and J dropped 3; count of bases not matched to a gene: 5. There are 13 residues in the CDR3. The CDR3 region is CASRSTGFYEQYF. The CDR3 coding sequence is TGTGCCAGCAGGTCGACAGGGTTCTACGAGCAGTACTTC.

The chain carries TRBV7-2 and TRBJ1-2; 8 nucleotides line up with TRBD1. CDR1 and CDR2 (germline): SGHTA, FQGNSA. This CDR3 contains 12 residues. The trim removed 5 bases at V and 8 bases at J, leaving 4 bases unmatched. The CDR3 region is CASSPGQGGYTF. CDR3 coding DNA: TGTGCCAGCAGCCCCGGACAGGGAGGCTACACCTTC.